One T cell receptor (beta chain) is described in this entry. The germline CDR1 and CDR2 sequences are SGHAT and FQNNGV. This CDR3 is 15 amino acids long. The V gene end was trimmed by 3 bases and the J gene end by 8 bases; junction bases not matched to a gene: 8. The protocol was immunoSEQ multiplex PCR, while the TCRdb copy is restricted to in-frame clones and leaves out a portion. The sample shows roughly 300,000 clones, 75% to 95% of them seen only once. This sample was taken from a study of blood T cell repertoires in COVID-19. Background on the study: Sources were T cells, B-cell-depleted T cells, or PBMCs; the material itself was cDNA or gDNA.

The TCR was taken from a woman aged 25-40 years with COVID-19, enrolled during active disease. Sequencing input: peripheral blood. This sequence joins TRBV11-2 and TRBJ2-2; 8 positions agree with TRBD2. As DNA, the CDR3 is TGTGCCAGCAGCTTGGGCGGGAGGCCGGGGGGGGAGCTGTTTTTT. It translates to CASSLGGRPGGELFF.